A selection of T cell receptor beta chains follows, all from one sample in a study of T cells after yellow fever vaccination. TCRdb re-called the 5' RACE reads with MiXCR, one entry per CDR3 protein. Of approximately 600,000 distinct CDR3 sequences listed, over 9% are singletons. The sequencing here drew on PBMCs, taken on the day of the yellow fever booster vaccination. The receptors shown here come from a man aged 25 to 40 who received the YFV17D yellow fever vaccine. Each CDR3 is given with its conserved first and last residue. Each record gives: clone size, V gene, CDR3 protein. Clone size is stated in some rows and not others, as once, few, many or a class when expanded.

>.|TRBV6-5
CASSYSNNRGYGYTF
>.|TRBV20-1
CSAKFDWSSYNEQFF
>few|TRBV19
CASSKASPYEQYF
>.|TRBV20-1
CSVDGTPGGYTF
>many|TRBV10-2
CASSEGTGTAETQYF
>many|TRBV7-2
CASSPVGSSSYEQYF
>.|TRBV19
CASRGHDSNQPQHF
>few|TRBV10-3
CAISAGTRSGDTQYF
>.|TRBV15
CATSYTLAGAVIQYF
>few|TRBV4-3
CASSQDRDNSGNTIYF
>.|TRBV19
CASSSGAPGGEQYF